The present T cell receptor beta chain was sequenced within a study of T-cell memory formation after mild COVID-19. The ends were cut back, 0 bases at V and 1 base at J, with 21 bases in the middle. This CDR3 comprises 18 residues. Germline values: CDR1 SQVTM, CDR2 ANQGSEA. This clonotype was seen a few times. Its antigen is still unknown. Notes on the study in general: Clones that contracted from day 15 to 85 were balanced CD4/CD8, while later expanders leaned CD4+.

From the 5' RACE reads, TCRdb called clonotypes with MiXCR, one entry per CDR3 protein. Here the sample spans some 210,000 distinct CDR3 sequences, around 25% being singletons. This chain connects TRBV29-1 to TRBJ1-1; no clear D. Sequencing was performed on PBMCs or a T cell subset sorted from them (not recorded which). The receptor was isolated from an adult woman who had mild COVID-19 (a few samples of this study predate the infection). Cell type and time point are not known. The CDR3, as DNA: TGCAGCGTTGAAGATCATTTGGCGTACGGCAGCAAGAACACTGAAGCTTTCTTT. It specifies CSVEDHLAYGSKNTEAFF. Full variable domain (missing parts from reference TRBV29-1 and TRBJ1-1): SAVISQKPSRDICQRGTSLTIQCQVDSQVTMMFWYRQQPGQSLTLIATANQGSEATYESGFVIDKFPISRPNLTFSTLTVSNMSPEDSSIYLCSVEDHLAYGSKNTEAFFGQGTRLTVV.